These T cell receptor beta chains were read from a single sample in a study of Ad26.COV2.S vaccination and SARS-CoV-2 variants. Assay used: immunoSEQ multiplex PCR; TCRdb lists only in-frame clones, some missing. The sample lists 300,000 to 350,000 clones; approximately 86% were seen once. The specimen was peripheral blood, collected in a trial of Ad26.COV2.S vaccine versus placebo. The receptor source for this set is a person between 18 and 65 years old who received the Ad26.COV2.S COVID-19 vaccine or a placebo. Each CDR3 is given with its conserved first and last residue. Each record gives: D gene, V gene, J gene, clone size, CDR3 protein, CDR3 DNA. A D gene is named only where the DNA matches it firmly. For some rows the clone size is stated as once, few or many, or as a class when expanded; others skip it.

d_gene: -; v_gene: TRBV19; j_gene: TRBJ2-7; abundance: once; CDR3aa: CASSMGATNLLHEQYF; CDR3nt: TGTGCCAGTAGCATGGGGGCGACAAACCTCCTTCACGAGCAGTACTTC
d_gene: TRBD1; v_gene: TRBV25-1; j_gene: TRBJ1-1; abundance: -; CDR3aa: CASSEETGVYTEAFF; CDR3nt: TGTGCCAGCAGTGAAGAAACAGGGGTTTACACTGAAGCTTTCTTT
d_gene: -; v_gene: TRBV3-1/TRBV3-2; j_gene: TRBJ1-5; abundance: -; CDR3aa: CASSQDLGGDQPQHF; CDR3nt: TGTGCCAGCAGCCAAGATCTGGGAGGGGATCAGCCCCAGCATTTT
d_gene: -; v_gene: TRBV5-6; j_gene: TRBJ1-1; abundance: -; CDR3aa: CASTRGYTEAFF; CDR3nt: TGTGCCAGCACCCGGGGTTACACTGAAGCTTTCTTT
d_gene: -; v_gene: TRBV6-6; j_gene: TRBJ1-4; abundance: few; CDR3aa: CASSQTLTPQKLFF; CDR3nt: TGTGCCAGCAGTCAAACGCTCACACCCCAAAAACTGTTTTTT
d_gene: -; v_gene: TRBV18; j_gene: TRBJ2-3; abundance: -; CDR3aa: CASAREFMADTQYF; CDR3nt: TGTGCCAGCGCCCGAGAGTTTATGGCAGATACGCAGTATTTT
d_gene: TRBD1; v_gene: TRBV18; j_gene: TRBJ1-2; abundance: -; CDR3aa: CASSPRTGNGYTF; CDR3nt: TGTGCCAGCTCACCCCGGACAGGGAATGGCTACACCTTC
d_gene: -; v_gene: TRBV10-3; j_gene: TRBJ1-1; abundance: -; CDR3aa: CAIKDGPNTEAFF; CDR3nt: TGTGCCATCAAAGACGGACCGAACACTGAAGCTTTCTTT
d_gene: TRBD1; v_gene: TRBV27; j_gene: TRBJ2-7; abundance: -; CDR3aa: CASSPTGSSYEQYF; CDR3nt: TGTGCCAGCAGTCCGACAGGGTCCTCCTACGAGCAGTACTTC
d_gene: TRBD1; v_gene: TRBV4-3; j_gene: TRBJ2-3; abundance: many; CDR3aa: CASSHVGQGMPTQYF; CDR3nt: TGCGCCAGCAGCCACGTGGGACAGGGGATGCCTACGCAGTATTTT
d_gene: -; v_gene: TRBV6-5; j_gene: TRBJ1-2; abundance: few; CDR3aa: CASSYAVSGAYGYTF; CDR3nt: TGTGCCAGCAGTTACGCGGTTAGTGGGGCCTATGGCTACACCTTC
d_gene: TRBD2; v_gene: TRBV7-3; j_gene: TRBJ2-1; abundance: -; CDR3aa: CASRGAGGSEQFF; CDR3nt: TGTGCCAGCCGGGGAGCGGGAGGATCCGAGCAGTTCTTC
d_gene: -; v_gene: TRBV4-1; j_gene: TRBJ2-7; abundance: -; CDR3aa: CASSQDFLRGEQYF; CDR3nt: TGCGCCAGCAGCCAAGATTTTCTCCGGGGCGAGCAGTACTTC
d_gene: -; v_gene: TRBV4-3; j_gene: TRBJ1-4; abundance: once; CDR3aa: CASSQDWGSGEKLFF; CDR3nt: TGCGCCAGCAGCCAAGATTGGGGGAGTGGAGAAAAACTGTTTTTT
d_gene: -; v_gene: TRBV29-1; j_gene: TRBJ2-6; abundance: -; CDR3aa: CSAGEGAGANVLTF; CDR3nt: TGCAGCGCCGGGGAGGGGGCTGGGGCCAACGTCCTGACTTTC
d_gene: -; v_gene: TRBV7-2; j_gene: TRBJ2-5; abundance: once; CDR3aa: CASSLRLSPETQYF; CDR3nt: TGTGCCAGCAGCTTACGTCTATCCCCAGAGACCCAGTACTTC
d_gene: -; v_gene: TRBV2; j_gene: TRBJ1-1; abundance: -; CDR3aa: CASSEASFPGNEAFF; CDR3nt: TGTGCCAGCAGTGAAGCTAGCTTTCCGGGGAATGAAGCTTTCTTT
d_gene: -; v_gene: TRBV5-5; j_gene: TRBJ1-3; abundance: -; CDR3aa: CASSPNSQGYTIYF; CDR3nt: TGTGCCAGCAGCCCGAATTCACAGGGATACACCATATATTTT
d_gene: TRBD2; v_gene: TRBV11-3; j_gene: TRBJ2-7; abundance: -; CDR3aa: CASSLEKGGGTYEQYF; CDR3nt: TGTGCCAGCAGCTTGGAGAAGGGCGGGGGAACTTACGAGCAGTACTTC
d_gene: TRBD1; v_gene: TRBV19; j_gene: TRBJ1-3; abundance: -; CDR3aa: CASSIDRAFSGNTIYF; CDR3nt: TGTGCCAGTAGTATTGACAGGGCTTTCTCTGGAAACACCATATATTTT
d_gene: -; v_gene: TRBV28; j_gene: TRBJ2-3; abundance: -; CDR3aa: CASSLGRGPAFTDTQYF; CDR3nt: TGTGCCAGCAGTTTAGGGCGGGGGCCGGCGTTCACAGATACGCAGTATTTT
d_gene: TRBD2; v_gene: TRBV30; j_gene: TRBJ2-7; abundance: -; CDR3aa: CAWSVLAGAYEQYF; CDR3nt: TGTGCCTGGAGTGTCTTAGCGGGAGCCTACGAGCAGTACTTC
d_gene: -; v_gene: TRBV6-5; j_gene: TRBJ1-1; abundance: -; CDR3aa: CASRRTGYTEAFF; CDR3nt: TGTGCCAGCAGACGTACAGGGTACACTGAAGCTTTCTTT
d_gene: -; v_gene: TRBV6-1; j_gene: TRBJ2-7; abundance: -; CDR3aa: CASSEARGGQPYEQYF; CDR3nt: TGTGCCAGCAGTGAAGCAAGGGGGGGACAGCCCTACGAGCAGTACTTC
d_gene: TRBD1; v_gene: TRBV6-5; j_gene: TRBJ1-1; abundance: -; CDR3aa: CASSLDRGMTLEAFF; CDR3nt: TGTGCCAGCAGTTTGGACAGGGGAATGACGCTTGAAGCTTTCTTT
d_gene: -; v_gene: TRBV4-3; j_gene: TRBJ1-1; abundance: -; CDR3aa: CASSPDQNTEAFF; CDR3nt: TGCGCCAGCAGCCCTGATCAGAACACTGAAGCTTTCTTT
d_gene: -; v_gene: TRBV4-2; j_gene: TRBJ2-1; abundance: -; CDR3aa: CASSQEVLISFSGWSYNEQFF; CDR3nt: TGTGCCAGCAGCCAAGAAGTCCTGATTTCCTTTAGCGGTTGGTCCTACAATGAGCAGTTCTTC
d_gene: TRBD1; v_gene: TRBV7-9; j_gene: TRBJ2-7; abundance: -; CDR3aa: CATKNLQTGVNYEQYF; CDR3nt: TGTGCCACCAAGAACCTCCAGACAGGGGTGAACTACGAGCAGTACTTC
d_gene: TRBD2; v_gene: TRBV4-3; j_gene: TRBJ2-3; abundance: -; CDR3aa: CASSQDRAGFTDTQYF; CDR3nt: TGCGCCAGCAGCCAAGATCGAGCGGGATTCACAGATACGCAGTATTTT
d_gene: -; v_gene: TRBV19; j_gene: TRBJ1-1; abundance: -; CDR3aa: CASSIGRVNTEAFF; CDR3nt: TGTGCCAGTAGTATAGGGCGGGTGAACACTGAAGCTTTCTTT
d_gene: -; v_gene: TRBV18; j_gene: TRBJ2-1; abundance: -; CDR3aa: CASSPPSSSEQFF; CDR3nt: TGTGCCAGCTCACCACCTTCTAGTAGTGAGCAGTTCTTC
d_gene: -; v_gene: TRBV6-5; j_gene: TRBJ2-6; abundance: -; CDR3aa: CASSGANVLTF; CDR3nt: TGTGCCAGCTCCGGGGCCAACGTCCTGACTTTC
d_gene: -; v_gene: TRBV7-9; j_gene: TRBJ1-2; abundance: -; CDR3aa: CASTLGGGLSIYGYTF; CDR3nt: TGTGCCAGCACCCTTGGGGGGGGGCTATCAATCTATGGCTACACCTTC
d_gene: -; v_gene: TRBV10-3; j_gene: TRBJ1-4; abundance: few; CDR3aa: CAISEGRTNEKLFF; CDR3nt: TGTGCCATCAGTGAGGGGCGGACTAATGAAAAACTGTTTTTT
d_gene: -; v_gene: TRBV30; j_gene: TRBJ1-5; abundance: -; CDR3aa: CAWSQKGASNQPQHF; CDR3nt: TGTGCCTGGAGCCAAAAAGGGGCGAGCAATCAGCCCCAGCATTTT
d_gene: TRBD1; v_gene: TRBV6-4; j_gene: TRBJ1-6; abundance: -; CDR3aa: CASSDSEQGHSPLHF; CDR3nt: TGTGCCAGCAGTGACTCGGAACAGGGGCATTCACCCCTCCACTTT
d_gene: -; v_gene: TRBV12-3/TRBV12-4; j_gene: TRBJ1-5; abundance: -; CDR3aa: CASSWGGPQHF; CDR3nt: TGTGCCAGCAGCTGGGGAGGGCCCCAGCATTTT
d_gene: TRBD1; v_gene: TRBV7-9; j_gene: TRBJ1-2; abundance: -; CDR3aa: CASSLDRGLDGYTF; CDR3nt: TGTGCCAGCAGCTTAGACAGGGGGCTAGATGGCTACACCTTC
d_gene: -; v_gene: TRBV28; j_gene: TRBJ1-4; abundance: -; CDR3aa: CASGGPGDEKLFF; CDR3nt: TGTGCCAGCGGGGGGCCAGGGGATGAAAAACTGTTTTTT